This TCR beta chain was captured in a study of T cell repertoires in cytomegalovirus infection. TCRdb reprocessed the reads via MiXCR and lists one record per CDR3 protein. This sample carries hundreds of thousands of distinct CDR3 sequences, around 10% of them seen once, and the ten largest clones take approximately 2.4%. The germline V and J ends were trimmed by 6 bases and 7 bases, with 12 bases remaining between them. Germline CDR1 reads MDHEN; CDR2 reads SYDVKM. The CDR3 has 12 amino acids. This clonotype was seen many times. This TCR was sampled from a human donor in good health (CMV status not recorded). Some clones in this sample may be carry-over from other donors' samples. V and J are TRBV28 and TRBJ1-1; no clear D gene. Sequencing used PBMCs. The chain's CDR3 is CASSLVGSEAFF. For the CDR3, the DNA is TGTGCCAGCAGCCTCGTGGGGAGTGAAGCTTTCTTT.